This T cell receptor (beta chain) appears in the sequencing data of a study of regulatory T cells in long-lasting Graves disease. In the study overall: By definition, persistent Graves' disease involved antithyroid drugs for over 5 years alongside positive TSH receptor antibodies.

Researchers made TCR beta libraries by using iRepertoire HTBI primers and running Arm-PCR on CDR3 regions. Original processing methods: Across samples, over 55 TRBV and some 15 TRBJ segments were found. Each CDR3 protein is one row after TCRdb ran MiXCR on the multiplex PCR reads. The V and J calls shown here were made by TCRdb, not taken from the authors' results. The table includes a few hundred thousand distinct CDR3 sequences, about a quarter detected once. Time point of the sample: persistent/refractory GD, antithyroid drugs over 5 years with positive TRAb. Researchers made the TCR library from RNA that was extracted from PBMCs. As collected, the peripheral blood samples measured about 8.1 milliliters each and went into EDTA tubes. As regards this clonotype: Its antigen is as yet unknown.

V gave up 3 bases and J gave up 5 bases, with 8 bases separating them. The CDR3 contains 13 residues. Per the germline V gene, CDR1 is DFQATT and CDR2 is SNEGSKA (reference sequence). Study-level points and caveats: It was in persistent disease that TRBV28, TRBJ1-2 and TRBJ2-5 were favored.

This receptor was identified in a female donor with Graves disease. The chain combines TRBV20-1 with TRBJ2-6, with D tentatively TRBD1 (6 bases). This sample comprised peripheral blood mononuclear cells (PBMCs), obtained when the disease was refractory, from a patient treated with antithyroid drugs. CDR3 in DNA: TGCAGTGCTAGCCGGGACAGGGCCAACGTCCTGACTTTC. This sequence encodes CSASRDRANVLTF.